A single T cell receptor (beta chain) is shown here with its context. Trimming cost V 1 base and J 0 bases, with 8 bases left between them. Germline assignment: CDR1 SGHDT and CDR2 YYEEEE. This CDR3 is built from 15 residues. Some clones are missing from TCRdb's copy, which holds only in-frame ones; the method was immunoSEQ multiplex PCR. The table shows about 300,000 clones, with 85% to 90% occurring only once. The data were obtained in a study of blood T cell repertoires in COVID-19. This receptor was taken from a man aged 25 to 40 who had recovered from COVID-19. This chain uses TRBV5-6 with TRBJ1-3; D is uncertain. The specimen sequenced was PBMCs or T cells enriched from blood (not recorded which). The CDR3 nucleotides are TGTGCCAGCAGCTTGCTAGCTGACTCTGGAAACACCATATATTTT. This encodes CASSLLADSGNTIYF.